Shown below are 14 T cell receptor beta chains from a single sample sequenced in a study of blood T cell repertoires in COVID-19. Data came from immunoSEQ multiplex PCR; TCRdb stores just in-frame clones and leaves some out. This table holds 150,000 or so clones, more than 80% found once. The sequencing sample was made of peripheral blood. Receptors were obtained from a human donor in a cohort sampled during active COVID-19.

The chain is built from TRBV6-2 or TRBV6-3 and TRBJ2-3; the match to TRBD2 covers 8 bases. Germline CDR1 MNHEY, CDR2 SVGEGT. V lost 4 bases, J lost 9 bases, and 9 bases stayed unmatched. The CDR3 totals 14 residues. The chain's CDR3 is CASSFAGGPATQYF. CDR3 in DNA: TGTGCCAGCAGTTTCGCGGGGGGCCCTGCAACGCAGTATTTT.

In this sample, this clone turned up many times. This chain joins TRBV6-6 and TRBJ1-3; D is ambiguous. The CDR3 is 16 residues long. V was pared by 6 bases and J by 0 bases, with 15 bases between. The germline V gene encodes CDR1 MNHNY and CDR2 SVGAGI (reference sequence). CDR3 nucleotide sequence: TGTGCCAGCAGCCCCAGCTCGACTGTCTCTGGAAACACCATATATTTT. The encoded protein is CASSPSSTVSGNTIYF.

The rearrangement links TRBV14 to TRBJ2-7, with 8 positions matching TRBD1. V gave up 1 base and J gave up 3 bases; unmatched junction bases: 2. CDR1 and CDR2 from the germline V gene are SGHDN and FVKESK. The CDR3 runs to 14 residues. DNA for the CDR3: TGTGCCAGCAGCCAAGGCGGGACAGGCTACGAGCAGTACTTC. It yields the protein CASSQGGTGYEQYF.

This chain joins TRBV10-3 and TRBJ1-3, with 7 bases fitting TRBD1. The J segment lost 0 bases and the V segment lost 7 bases, leaving 6 bases of the junction unmatched. Germline V gene sequence: CDR1 ENHRY, CDR2 SYGVKD. This CDR3 region has 15 residues. CDR3 in DNA: TGTGCCATCACCCAGGGGGTAATCTCTGGAAACACCATATATTTT. Its translation: CAITQGVISGNTIYF.

The rearrangement links TRBV7-2 to TRBJ2-1, with D unclear. The germline V gene encodes CDR1 SGHTA and CDR2 FQGNSA. This CDR3 spans 15 amino acids. Trimming pared 1 base from V and 0 bases from J, leaving 7 bases between. CDR3 bases: TGTGCCAGCAGCTTAGGGCAGATCTCCTACAATGAGCAGTTCTTC. Protein product: CASSLGQISYNEQFF.

V and J are TRBV6-5 and TRBJ1-1, with TRBD1 identical over 10 bases. V lost 8 bases, J lost 7 bases, and 10 bases stayed unmatched. CDR3 length: 14 amino acids. Germline CDR1 is MNHEY and CDR2 is SVGAGI. CDR3 sequence: CASCSPGQGLEAFF. In nucleotides, the CDR3 is TGTGCCAGCTGCTCGCCGGGACAGGGGCTTGAAGCTTTCTTT.

J is TRBJ2-7 and V is TRBV5-4, with TRBD2 identical over 7 bases. With 4 bases clipped from V and 1 base from J, the junction kept 2 bases outside the gene matches. The CDR3 length is 13 residues. Germline values: CDR1 SGHNT, CDR2 YYREEE (reference sequence). CDR3 sequence (DNA): TGTGCCAGCAGCCCGGGACTATCCTACGAGCAGTACTTC. This translates into CASSPGLSYEQYF.

The gene calls are TRBV5-1 and TRBJ2-1; 14 positions match TRBD2. The CDR3 is made up of 16 amino acids. Germline V gene lookup returns CDR1 SGHRS and CDR2 YFSETQ. V lost 4 bases, J lost 7 bases, and 7 bases stayed unmatched. CDR3 nucleotides: TGCGCCAGCAGCCAGACTAGCGGGGGGGCCCTAAATGAGCAGTTCTTC. This sequence encodes CASSQTSGGALNEQFF. Complete variable domain (other parts from reference TRBV5-1 and TRBJ2-1): KAGVTQTPRYLIKTRGQQVTLSCSPISGHRSVSWYQQTPGQGLQFLFEYFSETQRNKGNFPGRFSGRQFSNSRSEMNVSTLELGDSALYLCASSQTSGGALNEQFFGPGTRLTVL.

The chain links TRBV3-1 (or the pseudogene TRBV3-2) to TRBJ1-5; 8 positions match TRBD1. The CDR3 sequence is 15 residues long. Per the germline V gene, CDR1 is LGHDT and CDR2 is YNNKEL (reference sequence). The ends lost 6 bases at V and 7 bases at J; junction bases unmatched: 11. The CDR3 here is CASSRGDRGGQPQHF. The CDR3 coding sequence is TGTGCCAGCAGTCGCGGTGACAGGGGTGGCCAGCCCCAGCATTTT.

This chain joins TRBV6-5 and TRBJ2-1; possibly TRBD2 for D (6 bases). V lost 6 bases to trimming and J lost 13 bases, with 16 bases between them. Germline V gene sequence: CDR1 MNHEY, CDR2 SVGAGI. CDR3 size: 12 residues. The chain's CDR3 is CASSTSRESQFF. In DNA form, the CDR3 reads TGTGCCAGCAGCACCTCCCGGGAGAGTCAGTTCTTC.

The chain employs TRBV4-3 and TRBJ1-2; 8 positions match TRBD1. This CDR3 has 15 amino acids. J was trimmed by 4 bases and V by 1 base; bases with no gene match: 5. The V gene's germline CDR1 is LGHNA and CDR2 YSLEER. The chain's CDR3 is CASSQVGQAVYGYTF. In nucleotides, the CDR3 is TGCGCCAGCAGCCAAGTGGGACAGGCTGTCTATGGCTACACCTTC.

The chain is built from TRBV7-2 and TRBJ2-7; tentative D call: TRBD1 (6 bases). Germline V CDR1 and CDR2: SGHTA, FQGNSA. CDR3 size: 14 residues. The germline V and J ends were trimmed by 1 base and 4 bases, with 11 bases remaining between them. DNA for the CDR3: TGTGCCAGCAGCTTAGGGACAGTTTTATACGAGCAGTACTTC. Translated, it gives CASSLGTVLYEQYF.

This chain uses TRBV19 with TRBJ1-5; 9 nucleotides match TRBD1. The junction had 5 bases not matched to a gene; V was cut back by 6 bases and J by 2 bases. The CDR3 is made up of 15 amino acids. The germline CDR1 and CDR2 sequences are LNHDA and SQIVND (reference sequence). In DNA form, the CDR3 reads TGTGCCAGTAGAGAGACAGGGGGAGGCAATCAGCCCCAGCATTTT. It is translated as CASRETGGGNQPQHF. The whole variable domain, filled in from reference TRBV19 and TRBJ1-5, reads DGGITQSPKYLFRKEGQNVTLSCEQNLNHDAMYWYRQDPGQGLRLIYYSQIVNDFQKGDIAEGYSVSREKKESFPLTVTSAQKNPTAFYLCASRETGGGNQPQHFGDGTRLSIL.

The chain recombines TRBV19 with TRBJ2-2; D perhaps matches TRBD2 (5 bases). Trimming pared 3 bases from V and 3 bases from J, leaving 17 bases between. Germline V gives CDR1 LNHDA, CDR2 SQIVND (reference sequence). CDR3 length: 17 amino acids. In nucleotides, the CDR3 is TGTGCCAGTAGTATTTCCTCATCGGGGAAGTACACCGGGGAGCTGTTTTTT. Protein product: CASSISSSGKYTGELFF.